This T cell receptor (beta chain) comes out of a study of T cell responses to AZD1222 COVID-19 vaccine. The wider study: Pooling of second doses given at about 4 or about 12 weeks was done. Broader study findings: Sampling captured repertoires only after the peak T cell response. At baseline, seropositivity was found in only a handful of AZD1222 recipients. Most donors were white British and more were female, and clonal diversity was possibly underestimated.

Germline V gives CDR1 MNHEY, CDR2 SMNVEV (reference sequence). The CDR3 runs 15 residues. With 3 bases removed from V and 4 bases from J, the gap between germline ends came to 12 bases. Some clones are missing from TCRdb's copy, which holds only in-frame ones; the method was immunoSEQ multiplex PCR. The sample has approximately 170,000 clones, more than 85% seen once; the top ten hold about 4.4%. This clone came up once. Its cognate antigen is unknown. The identical CDR3 is also encoded by other nucleotide sequences in the sample. The chain uses TRBV27 and TRBJ2-2; D might be TRBD2 (6 bases). This clonotype was sampled from an adult in good health. The sequencing here drew on peripheral blood, taken on day 0 of AZD1222 vaccination. DNA of the CDR3: TGTGCCAGCAGTTTTGGTCAGGGAGGCACCGGGGAGCTGTTTTTT. Encoded protein: CASSFGQGGTGELFF.